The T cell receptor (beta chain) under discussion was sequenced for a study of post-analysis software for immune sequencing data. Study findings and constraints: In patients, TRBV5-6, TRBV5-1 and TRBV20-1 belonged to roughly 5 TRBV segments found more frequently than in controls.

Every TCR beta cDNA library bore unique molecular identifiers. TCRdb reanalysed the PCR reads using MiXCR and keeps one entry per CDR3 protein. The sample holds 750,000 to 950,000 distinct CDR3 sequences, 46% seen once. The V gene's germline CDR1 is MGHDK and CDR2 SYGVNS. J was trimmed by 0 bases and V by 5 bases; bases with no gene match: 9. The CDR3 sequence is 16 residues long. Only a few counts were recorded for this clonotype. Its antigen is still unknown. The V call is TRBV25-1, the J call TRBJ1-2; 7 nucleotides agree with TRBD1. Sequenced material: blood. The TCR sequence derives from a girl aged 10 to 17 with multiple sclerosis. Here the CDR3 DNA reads TGTGCCAGCAGTCTACCCCGGGACAGACCTAACTATGGCTACACCTTC. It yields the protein CASSLPRDRPNYGYTF.